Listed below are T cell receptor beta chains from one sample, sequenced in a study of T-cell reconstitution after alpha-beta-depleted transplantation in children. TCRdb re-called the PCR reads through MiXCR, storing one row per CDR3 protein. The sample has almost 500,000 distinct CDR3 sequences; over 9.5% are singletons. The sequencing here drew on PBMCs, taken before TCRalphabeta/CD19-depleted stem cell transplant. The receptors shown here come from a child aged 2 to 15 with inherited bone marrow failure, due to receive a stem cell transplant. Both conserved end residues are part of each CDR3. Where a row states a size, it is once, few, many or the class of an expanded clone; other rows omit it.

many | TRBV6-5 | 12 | CASSPGLITQYF
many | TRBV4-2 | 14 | CASSHSSNTGELFF
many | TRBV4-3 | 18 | CASSQEETGTGLYNEQFF
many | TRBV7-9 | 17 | CASINALFVSGLNEQFF
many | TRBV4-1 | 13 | CASSGFPSYEQYF
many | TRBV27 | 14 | CASTKTGAYQPQHF
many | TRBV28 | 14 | CASTDTLRTYEQYF
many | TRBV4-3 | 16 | CASSQETDWGTDTQYF
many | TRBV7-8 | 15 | CASSLAVTSSYEQYF
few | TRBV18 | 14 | CASSPAGSPYGYTF
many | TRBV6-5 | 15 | CASRYGLAGAYEQYF
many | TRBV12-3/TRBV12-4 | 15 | CASSLRSQYTGELFF
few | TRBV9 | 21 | CASSAPRQSTHTHTVSNEQFF
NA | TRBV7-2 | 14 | CASSLGRPRNEQFF
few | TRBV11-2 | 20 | CASSLPRQASGTGAKNIQYF
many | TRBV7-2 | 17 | CASSPPRDRGLAGELFF
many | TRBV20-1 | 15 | CSARPASGREYEQYF
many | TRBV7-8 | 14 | CASSFRDRINEQYF
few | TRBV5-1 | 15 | CASSLTSGSGDEQYF
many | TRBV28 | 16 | CASSPVLRERFDEQFF
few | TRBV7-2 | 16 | CASSAHSAWTNYGYTF
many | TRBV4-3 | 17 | CASSQDPPGGHSYEQYF
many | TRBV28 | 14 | CASSFPQLRYEQYF
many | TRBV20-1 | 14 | CSARPGTEGYEQYF
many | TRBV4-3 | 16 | CASSQDHTYRGHEQYF
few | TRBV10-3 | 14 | CAIRRGDGTGELFF
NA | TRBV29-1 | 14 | CSVLGQGRNQPQHF
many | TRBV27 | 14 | CASSPQGAGYGYTF
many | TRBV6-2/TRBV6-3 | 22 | CASSYSGWWSQTALSSYNEQFF
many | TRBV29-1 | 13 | CSVAHDSNQPQHF
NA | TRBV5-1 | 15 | CASRGRTGIFGEQFF
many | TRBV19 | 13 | CASSVLGLTEQFF
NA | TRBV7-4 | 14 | CASSAGTEHEKLFF
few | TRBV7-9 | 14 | CASSQVGGTYEQYF
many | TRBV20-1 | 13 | CSASRPGDSGYTF
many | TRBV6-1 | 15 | CASSDSPRTSETQYF
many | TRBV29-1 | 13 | CSVEPGDQETQYF
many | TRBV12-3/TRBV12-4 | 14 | CASSPRTESYEQYF
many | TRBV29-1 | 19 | CSVEDPQRGQGARTGELFF
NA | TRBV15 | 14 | CATSRDGGQGTQYF
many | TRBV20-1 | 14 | CSARPHGPLREQYF
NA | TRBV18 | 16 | CASSSDFSSSYNEQFF
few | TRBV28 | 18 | CASSLFTGGRGAYNEQFF
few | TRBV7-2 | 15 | CASSLSAGIVYEQYF
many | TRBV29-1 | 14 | CSVEMWGSQETQYF
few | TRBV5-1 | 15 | CASSLAIGNYNEQFF
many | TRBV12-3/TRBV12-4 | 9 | CASTPTEFF
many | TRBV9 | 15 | CASSPDGVPDSPLHF
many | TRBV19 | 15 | CASSISGHGINGYTF
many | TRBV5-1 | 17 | CASSFAGQRLTYNEQFF
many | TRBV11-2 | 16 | CASSLTFGTGGHEQYF
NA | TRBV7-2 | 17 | CASHFGSGMSSYNEQFF
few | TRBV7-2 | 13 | CASSLAMDREAFF
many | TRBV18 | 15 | CASSPLLRGLLGYTF
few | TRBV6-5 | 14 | CASSSMTDTGELFF
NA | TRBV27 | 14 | CASSLMGGATEAFF
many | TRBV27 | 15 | CASSPGTSGPDTQYF
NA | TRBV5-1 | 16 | CASSFSLGGANTEAFF
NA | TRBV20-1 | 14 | CSAGLAQRTDTQYF
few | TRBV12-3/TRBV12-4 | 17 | CASSLDVIGQTIRAQHF